These T cell receptor beta chains were read from a single sample in a study of blood T cell repertoires in COVID-19. Clones were read by immunoSEQ multiplex PCR, and TCRdb kept only the in-frame ones, dropping some. The table records over 45,000 clones, 65% to 85% of them present only once. Sequencing was carried out using peripheral blood. These receptors originate from a human donor with active or convalescent COVID-19. The donor label of this sample is uncertain. Each CDR3 is given with its conserved first and last residue. D genes are given only for firm matches. Clone size is not always given. Where it is, it says once, few, many or a class for expanded clones.

clone size | J gene | V gene | D gene | CDR3 DNA | CDR3 protein
few | TRBJ1-2 | TRBV5-1 | . | TGCGCCAGCAGCCGAGCGGGGGGTACTAACTATGGCTACACCTTC | CASSRAGGTNYGYTF
few | TRBJ2-2 | TRBV19 | . | TGTGCCAGCGGGTCAACGCGGGAGCTGTTTTTT | CASGSTRELFF
. | TRBJ2-7 | TRBV6-1 | . | TGTGCCAGCAGTCCCCAGGGTTTAGATGCCTACGAGCAGTACTTC | CASSPQGLDAYEQYF
. | TRBJ1-2 | TRBV7-2 | TRBD1 | TGTGCCAGCAGCTTAGCGGGGACAGGGGTCTATGGCTACACCTTC | CASSLAGTGVYGYTF
. | TRBJ2-3 | TRBV4-1 | . | TGCGCCAGCTCCTGGGGGGATTATACGCAGTATTTT | CASSWGDYTQYF
. | TRBJ2-3 | TRBV9 | TRBD1 | TGTGCCAGCAGCGAATCCGGGACAGGGGGCGCAGATACGCAGTATTTT | CASSESGTGGADTQYF
. | TRBJ1-3 | TRBV9 | . | TGTGCCAGCAGCGAAGGAGAATTTGGAAACACCATATATTTT | CASSEGEFGNTIYF
. | TRBJ2-6 | TRBV29-1 | . | TGCAGCGTTGGCGGGGTGGCCGGGGCCAACGTCCTGACTTTC | CSVGGVAGANVLTF
. | TRBJ2-3 | TRBV21-1 | . | TGTGCCAGCAGCAGGACTAGCGGGAGGGTAGAAGATACGCAGTATTTT | CASSRTSGRVEDTQYF
. | TRBJ2-7 | TRBV10-3 | . | TGTGCCATCAGTGAGGCGGCGGGACGCTCCTACGAGCAGTACTTC | CAISEAAGRSYEQYF
. | TRBJ2-5 | TRBV7-3 | . | TGTGCCAGCAGCCTTACAACCACAGGGACCCAGTACTTC | CASSLTTTGTQYF
. | TRBJ1-1 | TRBV19 | TRBD1 | TGTGCCAGTAGTCCACGGTCCAGGGGGCGTCCCGCTTTCTTT | CASSPRSRGRPAFF
. | TRBJ2-7 | TRBV7-3 | . | TGTGCCAGCAGCCAGGGTGGAGGGGTCTCCGAGCAGTACTTC | CASSQGGGVSEQYF
. | TRBJ2-1 | TRBV30 | TRBD1 | TGTGCCTGGACCAAGACAGGGCGGAATGAGCAGTTCTTC | CAWTKTGRNEQFF
. | TRBJ2-1 | TRBV7-3 | TRBD2 | TGTGCCAGCAGCTGGGATAGCGGGACCAATGAGCAGTTCTTC | CASSWDSGTNEQFF
. | TRBJ1-2 | TRBV7-9 | . | TGTGCCAGCAGCCCGCCCGGGAACTATGGCTACACCTTC | CASSPPGNYGYTF
. | TRBJ2-1 | TRBV11-3 | TRBD2 | TGTGCCAGCAGCTTAGTGGCTAGCGGGGGGGGCTCCTACAATGAGCAGTTCTTC | CASSLVASGGGSYNEQFF